This passage covers 7 T cell receptor beta chains from one sample sequenced in a study of vaccination effects on CD4 cells after COVID-19 (dated by TCRdb to between 2021 and 2022). Library generation was performed with the immunoSEQ multiplex PCR assay. This immuneACCESS table, as held by TCRdb, lists in-frame sequences with V and J called but not all clones. Of the missing ones, under half trace to an unresolved V gene in checked studies; the others have no known cause. In all, the sample holds 10,000 or so clones, and 74% of those were seen once. Clones ranked in the top ten supply roughly 26% of the sample. In the ViraFEST assay, PBMC were stimulated with viral peptide pools, and antigen-specific CD4+ T cell clonotypes were then identified by expansion using TCR sequencing. After less than 13 days of culture, CD4+ T cells were isolated with the EasySep CD4+ T cell isolation kit. These receptors lack a known antigen.

The sequencing here drew on CD4+ T cells from PBMCs cultured with HCoV-229E spike peptides, taken before COVID-19 vaccination. Read against the paper, the sample's cell subset or site label means: HCoV-229E spike overlapping peptide pool stimulation. These receptors were taken from a human donor who received a COVID-19 vaccine.

This clone was observed a handful of times. The chain is built from TRBV5-1 and TRBJ1-2, with D possibly matching TRBD1 (5 bases). Germline V gives CDR1 SGHRS, CDR2 YFSETQ. Trimming cost V 5 bases and J 0 bases, with 14 bases left between them. The CDR3 runs 15 residues. The CDR3 bases are TGCGCCAGCAGATACCGGGGGGACCCTAACTATGGCTACACCTTC. Translation gives CASRYRGDPNYGYTF.

The chain couples TRBV6-5 to TRBJ1-5; D unresolved. Germline V gene lookup returns CDR1 MNHEY and CDR2 SVGAGI. The length of the CDR3 is 13 residues. V lost 8 bases, J lost 3 bases, and 11 bases lay in between. CDR3 region: CASLDIINQPQHF. CDR3 DNA sequence: TGTGCCAGCCTCGACATTATCAATCAGCCCCAGCATTTT.

This clone came up once. This chain connects TRBV6-1 to TRBJ2-2; possible D gene TRBD2, 5 bases. Looked up from germline, CDR1 is MNHNS and CDR2 is SASEGT. CDR3 length equals 17 residues. Trimming cost V 0 bases and J 5 bases, with 16 bases left between them. CDR3 sequence: CASSEAQAAARTGELFF. CDR3 coding DNA: TGTGCCAGCAGTGAAGCCCAGGCAGCGGCGAGGACCGGGGAGCTGTTTTTT.

This clone has only a few counts. This chain joins TRBV5-4 and TRBJ2-7, with 7 bases fitting TRBD1. CDR3 length: 12 residues. Trimming removed 4 bases from V and 11 bases from J; junction bases left unmatched: 9. Germline V lookup: CDR1 SGHNT, CDR2 YYREEE (reference sequence). The CDR3: CASSIRTGYKYF. In DNA form, the CDR3 reads TGTGCCAGCAGCATCCGGACAGGCTACAAGTACTTC.

The V call is TRBV28, the J call TRBJ2-7; 10 positions match TRBD1. The CDR3 is made up of 16 amino acids. CDR1 is MDHEN, CDR2 SYDVKM, per germline. V shed 5 bases and J 6 bases; nucleotides not matched to a gene: 13. The DNA of the CDR3 is TGTGCCAGCAGTAGCTTACCGGGACAGGGGCGCTCCGAGCAGTACTTC. Translated, it gives CASSSLPGQGRSEQYF.

The chain links TRBV10-3 to TRBJ1-1, with 8 positions matching TRBD1. The junction had 12 bases not matched to a gene; V was cut back by 4 bases and J by 8 bases. The CDR3 loop spans 15 amino acids. Germline V gene lookup returns CDR1 ENHRY and CDR2 SYGVKD. CDR3 protein: CAISGYLQGAAEAFF. The CDR3 DNA reads as TGTGCCATCAGTGGATACCTTCAGGGGGCGGCCGAAGCTTTCTTT.

The CDR3 loop is CASSLAQGQPQHF. In DNA, the CDR3 is TGTGCCAGCAGCTTAGCTCAGGGGCAGCCCCAGCATTTT. The chain links TRBV7-2 to TRBJ1-5; maybe TRBD1 (6 bases). Trimming removed 0 bases from V and 7 bases from J, with 7 bases in between. The CDR3 runs 13 residues. Per the germline V gene, CDR1 is SGHTA and CDR2 is FQGNSA.